These 8 T cell receptor beta chains share one sample of origin, sequenced in a study of metastatic and nonmetastatic thyroid tumors. TCRdb reassembled clones from the PCR reads with MiXCR. This sample has about 52,000 clones, with approximately 15% found just once. Patients were all untreated before their thyroid surgery. Sequencing was done on a sample of blood. The source of these receptors is a female donor with papillary thyroid cancer or a benign thyroid nodule (not recorded which). Some clones in this sample may be carry-over from other donors' samples.

The V gene is TRBV12-3 or TRBV12-4, the J gene TRBJ2-1; TRBD2 agrees at 7 bases. Trimming cost V 4 bases and J 6 bases; bases outside gene matches: 9. The CDR3 runs to 15 residues. The CDR3 loop is CASSSGLVVRNEQFF. In nucleotides, the CDR3 is TGTGCCAGCAGTTCCGGACTAGTCGTGCGCAATGAGCAGTTCTTC.

This clone showed up many times. The CDR3 sequence: CASSNVAGTPTNQYF. The CDR3 DNA reads TGTGCCAGTAGTAACGTAGCGGGGACACCTACGAATCAGTACTTC. V is TRBV19 and J is TRBJ2-7, with 8 bases lining up with TRBD2. The CDR3 spans 15 residues. With V trimmed by 4 bases and J by 10 bases, 15 bases remained unmatched. Germline V gene sequence: CDR1 LNHDA, CDR2 SQIVND (reference sequence).

The chain recombines TRBV2 with TRBJ2-7; D is possibly TRBD1 (5 bases). The CDR3 runs 12 residues. The germline V gene has CDR1 SNHLY and CDR2 FYNNEI. V lost 5 bases and J lost 7, with 12 bases in between. The chain's CDR3 is CASSLRVWEQYF. The CDR3 DNA sequence: TGTGCCAGCAGTCTCAGGGTATGGGAGCAGTACTTC.

This clone was counted ten times or more. The chain combines TRBV18 with TRBJ2-7; D uncertain. Germline CDR1 KGHSH, CDR2 LQKENI. The CDR3 extends over 13 amino acids. The ends were cut back, 3 bases at V and 3 bases at J, with 9 bases in the middle. The CDR3 loop reads CASSPGAHYEQYF. CDR3 nucleotides: TGTGCCAGCTCACCGGGTGCCCACTACGAGCAGTACTTC. Combining the CDR3 with reference TRBV18 and TRBJ2-7 gives the whole variable domain NAGVMQNPRHLVRRRGQEARLRCSPMKGHSHVYWYRQLPEEGLKFMVYLQKENIIDESGMPKERFSAEFPKEGPSILRIQQVVRGDSAAYFCASSPGAHYEQYFGPGTRLTVT.

This clone was counted ten times or more. The V call is TRBV7-2, the J call TRBJ2-7; perhaps TRBD1 as D (6 bases). The CDR3 covers 15 residues. Per germline, CDR1 SGHTA and CDR2 FQGNSA. V was clipped by 5 bases and J by 0 bases, with 14 bases between them. DNA for the CDR3: TGTGCCAGCAGCCGATACACAGGGAGCTCCTACGAGCAGTACTTC. Encoded protein: CASSRYTGSSYEQYF.

This clone has a count of ten or more. At the DNA level, this CDR3 is encoded by other sequences in the same sample as well. The chain links TRBV7-9 to TRBJ2-3; D call uncertain. CDR3 length: 13 residues. Trimming left V 0 bases short and J 7 bases short, with 8 bases between. The V gene's germline CDR1 is SEHNR and CDR2 FQNEAQ (reference sequence). Written as DNA, the CDR3 is TGTGCCAGCAGCTTAGCCGGGCCTTATACGCAGTATTTT. It codes for CASSLAGPYTQYF.

The table lists this clone with a few counts. The rearrangement links TRBV19 to TRBJ1-2, with 7 bases identical to TRBD1. CDR3 length: 14 amino acids. Looked up from germline, CDR1 is LNHDA and CDR2 is SQIVND (reference sequence). The trim removed 3 bases at V and 11 bases at J, leaving 12 bases unmatched. CDR3 nucleotide sequence: TGTGCCAGTAGTATGAAAGTTACCCCAGGGGGATACACCTTC. It specifies CASSMKVTPGGYTF.

This clone was seen a few times. Other nucleotide sequences from this sample produce the same CDR3. The chain carries TRBV28 and TRBJ1-2, with unresolved D. CDR1 and CDR2 (germline): MDHEN, SYDVKM. Trimming removed 3 bases from V and 9 bases from J, with 20 bases in between. This CDR3 is 15 amino acids long. The CDR3 sequence is CASSFSRGQSMSYTF. The CDR3 DNA follows: TGTGCCAGCAGTTTCTCCCGTGGGCAGTCTATGAGCTACACCTTC.